This TCR beta chain derives from a study of T cells after yellow fever vaccination. The authors made TCR cDNA by 5'RACE template switching, adding a universal primer site and UMIs. Using its own MiXCR run on the 5' RACE reads, TCRdb lists one record per CDR3 protein. The sample has around 610,000 distinct CDR3 sequences; approximately 12% are singletons. This clonotype appeared a few times. The antigen is unknown. Study results and limitations: The secondary T-cell response peaked on day 5, not day 15, but was weaker. A limited proportion of clonotypes was detected within both the CD4 and CD8 compartments.

The V end was cut by 0 bases, the J end by 8 bases, with 4 bases between. This CDR3 comprises 11 residues. Germline CDR1 reads GTSNPN; CDR2 reads SVGIG (reference sequence). The sample was PBMCs, taken on the day of the yellow fever booster vaccination. The chain recombines TRBV30 with TRBJ1-4; D call uncertain. The clonotype originates from a man aged 30 to 45 who received the YFV17D yellow fever vaccine. DNA for the CDR3: TGTGCCTGGAGTGTGGGGGAAAAACTGTTTTTT. It codes for CAWSVGEKLFF.